Sequencing of this T cell receptor beta chain was carried out in a study of blood T cell repertoires in COVID-19. Study-wide background: Researchers got acute and convalescent COVID-19 samples from the United States, Italy and Spain.

Symptom resolution, clearance, or two negative PCRs marked the recovered donors of Cohort 3. V lost 3 bases to trimming and J lost 1 base; unmatched junction nucleotides: 5. The germline V gene encodes CDR1 KGHSH and CDR2 LQKENI. This CDR3 has 15 residues. Authors' processing steps: Estimation of nucleated cell counts was performed using reference gene primer amplification. Sequencing was performed with immunoSEQ multiplex PCR; in TCRdb, only in-frame clones are kept and a portion is missing. V and J calls and clone size are given by that table; D and trimming were obtained from the DNA. The table lists about 220,000 clones, just under 85% of them singletons.

Sequences were obtained from PBMCs or T cells enriched from blood (not recorded which). The clonotype comes from a man aged 40-49 years who had recovered from COVID-19. The chain has TRBV18 and TRBJ1-1; 7 nucleotides match TRBD1. The CDR3 coding sequence is TGTGCCAGCTCACCGGGACAGAACGGGAACACTGAAGCTTTCTTT. Its protein product is CASSPGQNGNTEAFF.